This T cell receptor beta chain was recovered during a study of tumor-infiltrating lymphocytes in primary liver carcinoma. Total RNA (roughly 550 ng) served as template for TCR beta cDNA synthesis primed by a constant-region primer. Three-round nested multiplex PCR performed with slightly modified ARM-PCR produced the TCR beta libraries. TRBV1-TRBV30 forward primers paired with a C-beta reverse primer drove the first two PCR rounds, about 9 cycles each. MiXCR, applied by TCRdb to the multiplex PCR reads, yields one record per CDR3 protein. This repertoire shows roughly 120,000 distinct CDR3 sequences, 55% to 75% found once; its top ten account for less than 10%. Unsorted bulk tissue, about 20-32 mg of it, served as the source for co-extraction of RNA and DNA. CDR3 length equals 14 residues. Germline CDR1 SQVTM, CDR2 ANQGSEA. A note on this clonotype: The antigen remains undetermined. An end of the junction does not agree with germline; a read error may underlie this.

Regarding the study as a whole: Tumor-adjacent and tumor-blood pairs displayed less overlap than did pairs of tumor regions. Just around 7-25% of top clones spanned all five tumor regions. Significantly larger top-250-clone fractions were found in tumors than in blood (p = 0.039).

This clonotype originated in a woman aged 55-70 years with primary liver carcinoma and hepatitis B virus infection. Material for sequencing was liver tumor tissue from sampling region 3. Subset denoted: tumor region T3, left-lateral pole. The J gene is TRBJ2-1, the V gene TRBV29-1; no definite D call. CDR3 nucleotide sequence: TGCAGCGTTGGAAGGCAGAACTCCTACAATGAGCAGTCCTTC. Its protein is CSVGRQNSYNEQSF.